The rows below give T cell receptor beta chains drawn from one sample of a study of blood T cell repertoires in COVID-19. The assay was immunoSEQ multiplex PCR, and TCRdb's table has in-frame clones only and misses some. Of 150,000 or so clones listed, about 85% are singletons. Sample: peripheral blood. The origin of the receptors is a human donor in a cohort sampled during active COVID-19. CDR3s include the opening cysteine and the closing phenylalanine or tryptophan. D genes are given only for firm matches. Size values are once, few and many counts, or a class for expanded clones, and some rows have none.

d_call	clone_size	v_call	j_call	cdr3_nt	cdr3_aa
TRBD1	few	TRBV15	TRBJ1-2	TGTGCCACCAGCAGAGATTACGACAGGGCCTATGGCTACACCTTC	CATSRDYDRAYGYTF
.	.	TRBV19	TRBJ1-1	TGTGCCAGTAGTATCAGTGACACTGAAGCTTTCTTT	CASSISDTEAFF
.	.	TRBV30	TRBJ2-1	TGTGCCTGGAGCCGGGACAAATACAATGAGCAGTTCTTC	CAWSRDKYNEQFF
.	.	TRBV6-5	TRBJ2-1	TGTGCCAGCAGCCCGAGAAGCCCCGGGGGCAATGAGCAGTTCTTC	CASSPRSPGGNEQFF
.	once	TRBV2	TRBJ2-5	TGTGCCAGCTTAATGGGGAGACAAGAGACCCAGTACTTC	CASLMGRQETQYF
.	.	TRBV14	TRBJ2-7	TGTGCCAGCAGCCAAATCGGCAGGGCCTACGAGCAGTACTTC	CASSQIGRAYEQYF
TRBD1	.	TRBV3-1/TRBV3-2	TRBJ2-7	TGTGCCAGCAGCCAAGGACAGGGGAAGGACGAGCAGTACTTC	CASSQGQGKDEQYF
.	.	TRBV12-3/TRBV12-4	TRBJ1-1	TGTGCCAGCACCCTTAACAGGGACACTGAAGCTTTCTTT	CASTLNRDTEAFF
.	.	TRBV7-8	TRBJ1-5	TGTGCCAGCAGCTTGGACAGCGTTAATCAGCCCCAGCATTTT	CASSLDSVNQPQHF
.	.	TRBV4-3	TRBJ1-2	TGCGCCAGCAGCCAAGATACAGGGAGCTATGGCTACACCTTC	CASSQDTGSYGYTF
TRBD2	.	TRBV5-5	TRBJ2-3	TGTGCCAGCACCCTCGGGACGGGGGGGGATACGCAGTATTTT	CASTLGTGGDTQYF
TRBD1	.	TRBV18	TRBJ2-1	TGTGCCAGCTCACCTCTGGACAGGATCTACAATGAGCAGTTCTTC	CASSPLDRIYNEQFF
TRBD1	.	TRBV7-6	TRBJ2-6	TGTGCCAGCAGCTTCAGGGGACAGGGGGTGTCTGGGGCCAACGTCCTGACTTTC	CASSFRGQGVSGANVLTF
TRBD2	.	TRBV27	TRBJ2-7	TGTGCCAGCAGTCGAGGGAGCGGGAGTGTGATGTACGAGCAGTACTTC	CASSRGSGSVMYEQYF
TRBD2	.	TRBV7-9	TRBJ2-7	TGTGCCAGCAGCCCAGGACTAGCGGGAGCTTACTACGAGCAGTACTTC	CASSPGLAGAYYEQYF
.	.	TRBV19	TRBJ1-1	TGTGCCAGTAGTATAAGGAGGATTTCGAACACTGAAGCTTTCTTT	CASSIRRISNTEAFF
TRBD1	once	TRBV2	TRBJ1-1	TGTGCCAGCAGAGATAAGACAGGGGCGCCGAACACTGAAGCTTTCTTT	CASRDKTGAPNTEAFF
.	.	TRBV7-3	TRBJ2-5	TGTGCCAGCAGCTTAAACAGACAAGAGACCCAGTACTTC	CASSLNRQETQYF
.	.	TRBV5-1	TRBJ1-4	TGCGCCAGCAGCAAGGACAGCACTAATGAAAAACTGTTTTTT	CASSKDSTNEKLFF
.	.	TRBV12-2	TRBJ1-2	TGTGCAAGTCGAAGGACTCCGCAGGGGGCTAACTATGGCTACACCTTC	CASRRTPQGANYGYTF
TRBD2	.	TRBV5-6	TRBJ2-1	TGTGCCAGCAGCTTACTTAGCGGGAGAAGCAACAATGAGCAGTTCTTC	CASSLLSGRSNNEQFF
.	.	TRBV4-3	TRBJ1-6	TGCGCCAGCAGCCAAGTGGCAGGGTTCTTCTATAATTCACCCCTCCACTTT	CASSQVAGFFYNSPLHF